Listed below are T cell receptor beta chains from one sample, sequenced in a study of shared clonotypes between healthy human individuals. The protocol was immunoSEQ multiplex PCR, while the TCRdb copy is restricted to in-frame clones and leaves out a portion. The sample lists hundreds of thousands of clones; roughly 80% were seen once. Source material: PBMCs. Receptors originate from a middle-aged woman in good health. Some clones in this sample may be carry-over from other donors' samples. The CDR3 runs from the conserved cysteine through the conserved F or W. The D gene is left open where the match is weak. Not all rows give a size; the values are once, few, many and, for expanded clones, a class.

j_call,clone_size,v_call,d_call,cdr3_nt,cdr3_aa
TRBJ2-1,NA,TRBV27,NA,TGTGCCAGCAGGGTAGCGGATTCCTACAATGAGCAGTTCTTC,CASRVADSYNEQFF
TRBJ2-7,NA,TRBV6-5,TRBD2,TGTGCCAGCAGAGCGGGAGGTAGCCACGAGCAGTACTTC,CASRAGGSHEQYF
TRBJ2-7,few,TRBV5-6,NA,TGTGCCAGCAGCTTGGGTTATCAGGGGGGGTACGAGCAGTACTTC,CASSLGYQGGYEQYF
TRBJ1-3,NA,TRBV11-3,NA,TGTGCCAGCAGCTCCCTTAAAGGACGGAGGGGTCCGACTGGAAACACCATATATTTT,CASSSLKGRRGPTGNTIYF
TRBJ1-1,few,TRBV4-1,TRBD1,TGCGCCAGCAGCCAAGCGGACAGGGTTAAAGCTTTCTTT,CASSQADRVKAFF
TRBJ2-2,NA,TRBV28,NA,TGTGCCAGCGGTTTTTGGCTCGCGCGGGGCACCGGGGAGCTGTTTTTT,CASGFWLARGTGELFF
TRBJ2-7,once,TRBV6-1,NA,TGTGCCAGCAGAGTAGCGAGTCCCTACGAGCAGTACTTC,CASRVASPYEQYF
TRBJ1-5,many,TRBV19,NA,TGTGCCAGTAACCCACGTCGGGGCAATCAGCCCCAGCATTTT,CASNPRRGNQPQHF
TRBJ2-2,NA,TRBV29-1,NA,TGCAGCGTTGAAGTCGGAGGGGCCGGGGAGCTGTTTTTT,CSVEVGGAGELFF
TRBJ2-4,NA,TRBV6-5,NA,TGTGCCAGCAGTTACGGCAGGGGAAATAAAAACATTCAGTACTTC,CASSYGRGNKNIQYF
TRBJ1-3,NA,TRBV7-7,TRBD1,TGTGCCAGCAGCTTGTCCACAGGGGACACCATATATTTT,CASSLSTGDTIYF
TRBJ2-7,NA,TRBV5-4,TRBD2,TGTGCCAGCAGCCCGGTGGCTAGCGGGAGATATGAGCAGTACTTC,CASSPVASGRYEQYF
TRBJ2-7,NA,TRBV2,TRBD2,TGTGCCAGCATACTTAGCGGGAACTCCTACGAGCAGTACTTC,CASILSGNSYEQYF
TRBJ2-7,few,TRBV2,NA,TGTGCCAGCAGTGGGGGGCGTACCGGGACGGATACCTACGAGCAGTACTTC,CASSGGRTGTDTYEQYF
TRBJ2-7,NA,TRBV14,NA,TGTGCCAGCAGCCAAGGGAGAACACCCTCCTACGAGCAGTACTTC,CASSQGRTPSYEQYF